This T cell receptor (beta chain) came from a study of response to subunit inactivated influenza vaccine. Study conclusions and caveats: Only a handful of new T cells, the authors suggested, are recruited with each seasonal influenza vaccination.

This clonotype was found many times. What it binds is unknown. The germline gives CDR1 ENHRY, CDR2 SYGVKD. Trimming removed 3 bases at V and 2 bases at J, with 8 bases between. The CDR3 covers 14 residues. MiXCR, applied by TCRdb to the RT-PCR reads, yields one record per CDR3 protein. The data contain about 650,000 distinct CDR3 sequences, 15% to 19% of them singletons. This clonotype originated in a man aged 45-60 years who received an inactivated influenza vaccine. The sequencing here drew on PBMCs from blood, taken approximately 13 days after vaccination. The J gene is TRBJ1-5, the V gene TRBV10-3, with a possible D match to TRBD1 (5 bases). CDR3 bases: TGTGCCATCAGTGAAGGGGCCCGCAATCAGCCCCAGCATTTT. Translating gives CAISEGARNQPQHF.